The 7 T cell receptor beta chains below all came from one sample that was sequenced in a study of T cells after yellow fever vaccination. One entry per CDR3 protein results from TCRdb running MiXCR on the 5' RACE reads. Of under 600,000 distinct CDR3 sequences listed, roughly 14% were seen once; the top ten hold roughly 13%. The material was PBMCs, obtained on the day of the yellow fever booster vaccination. These receptors came from a man aged 25-45 years who received the YFV17D yellow fever vaccine.

This clonotype was seen a few times. The chain carries TRBV28 and TRBJ2-2, with no clear D. Germline V lookup: CDR1 MDHEN, CDR2 SYDVKM. Trimming took off 5 bases at V and 1 base at J, with 8 bases between the two ends. This CDR3 has 14 residues. Here the CDR3 reads CASSTGLNTGELFF. In DNA form, the CDR3 reads TGTGCCAGCAGTACCGGTCTGAACACCGGGGAGCTGTTTTTT.

This clonotype has only a few counts. The J gene is TRBJ2-6, the V gene TRBV18; D may correspond to TRBD1 or TRBD2 (5 bases each). CDR1 KGHSH and CDR2 LQKENI come from the germline V gene. Trimming removed 6 bases from V and 0 bases from J, with 18 bases in between. The CDR3 spans 18 residues. CDR3 nucleotides: TGTGCCAGCTCTCCGGTCGCCTCTGGGGGCTCTGGGGCCAACGTCCTGACTTTC. Translation gives CASSPVASGGSGANVLTF. Together with reference TRBV18 and TRBJ2-6, the CDR3 gives the full variable domain: NAGVMQNPRHLVRRRGQEARLRCSPMKGHSHVYWYRQLPEEGLKFMVYLQKENIIDESGMPKERFSAEFPKEGPSILRIQQVVRGDSAAYFCASSPVASGGSGANVLTFGAGSRLTVL.

This clonotype occurred a few times. This chain connects TRBV15 to TRBJ2-7; 9 bases are a match to TRBD2. J was trimmed by 4 bases and V by 2 bases; bases with no gene match: 3. The germline V gene has CDR1 LNHNV and CDR2 YYDKDF (reference sequence). The CDR3 totals 14 residues. The CDR3: CATSRLAGTYEQYF. DNA of the CDR3: TGTGCCACCAGCAGACTAGCGGGGACGTACGAGCAGTACTTC.

This chain joins TRBV6-1 and TRBJ2-7, with 9 bases aligning to TRBD1. Germline assignment: CDR1 MNHNS and CDR2 SASEGT. The CDR3 runs 14 residues. J gave up 5 bases and V 7 bases, and 9 bases lay outside the gene matches. This CDR3 reads CASTPKGQGNEQYF. The CDR3 region has the DNA TGTGCCAGCACCCCCAAGGGACAGGGCAACGAGCAGTACTTC.

This clonotype came up many times. The chain couples TRBV4-2 to TRBJ2-3, with D perhaps matching TRBD2 (5 bases). The CDR3 covers 15 residues. The V gene's germline CDR1 is LGHNA and CDR2 YNFKEQ. The V end was cut by 0 bases, the J end by 1 base, with 8 bases between. CDR3 in amino acids: CASSQDSARTDTQYF. The DNA of the CDR3 is TGTGCCAGCAGCCAAGATAGCGCCCGCACAGATACGCAGTATTTT.

In its sample, this clonotype was seen many times. This chain uses TRBV7-2 with TRBJ2-5; D is unresolved. The germline gives CDR1 SGHTA, CDR2 FQGNSA. The CDR3 contains 13 residues. Deletions cut 3 bases from V and 2 bases from J, with 7 bases between. The CDR3: CASSLSIQETQYF. In DNA form, the CDR3 reads TGTGCCAGCAGCTTGAGCATACAAGAGACCCAGTACTTC. Looking up the rest from reference TRBV7-2 and TRBJ2-5 gives the full variable domain: GAGVSQSPSNKVTEKGKDVELRCDPISGHTALYWYRQSLGQGLEFLIYFQGNSAPDKSGLPSDRFSAERTGGSVSTLTIQRTQQEDSAVYLCASSLSIQETQYFGPGTRLLVL.

This clonotype was counted only a few times. The CDR3 does not end in the conserved phenylalanine or tryptophan, so this is likely a read error. The limits of the CDR3 on the DNA are not certain, so only TCRdb's listed CDR3 is given. The chain is built from TRBV11-2 and TRBJ2-7; the D call in the table, TRBD2, was not verified against the DNA. The CDR3 length equals 13 residues, ends included. Germline assignment: CDR1 SGHAT and CDR2 FQNNGV. CDR3 amino acids: CASSLGLGSGSIL.